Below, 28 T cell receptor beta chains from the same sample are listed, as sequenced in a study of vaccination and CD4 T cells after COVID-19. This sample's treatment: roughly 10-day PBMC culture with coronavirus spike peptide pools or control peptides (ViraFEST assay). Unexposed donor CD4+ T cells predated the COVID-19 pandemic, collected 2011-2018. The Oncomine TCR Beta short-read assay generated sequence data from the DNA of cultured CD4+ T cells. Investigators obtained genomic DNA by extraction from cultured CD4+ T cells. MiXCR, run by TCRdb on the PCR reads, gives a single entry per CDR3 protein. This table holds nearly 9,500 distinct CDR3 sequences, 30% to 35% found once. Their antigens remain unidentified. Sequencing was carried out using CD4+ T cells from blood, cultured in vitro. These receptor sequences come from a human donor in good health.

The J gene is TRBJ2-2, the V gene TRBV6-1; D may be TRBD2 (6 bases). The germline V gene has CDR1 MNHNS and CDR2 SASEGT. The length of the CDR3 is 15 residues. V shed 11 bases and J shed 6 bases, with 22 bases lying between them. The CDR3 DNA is TGTGCCTCCCAAAGGAGGGGAGGATTCCCCGGGGAGCTGTTTTTT. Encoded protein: CASQRRGGFPGELFF.

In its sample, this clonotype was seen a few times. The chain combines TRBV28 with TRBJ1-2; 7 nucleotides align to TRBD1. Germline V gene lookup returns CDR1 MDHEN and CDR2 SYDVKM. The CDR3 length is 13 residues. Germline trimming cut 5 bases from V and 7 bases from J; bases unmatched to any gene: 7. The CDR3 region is CASSGRGTSGYTF. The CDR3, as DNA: TGTGCCAGCAGTGGCAGGGGGACTAGTGGCTACACCTTC.

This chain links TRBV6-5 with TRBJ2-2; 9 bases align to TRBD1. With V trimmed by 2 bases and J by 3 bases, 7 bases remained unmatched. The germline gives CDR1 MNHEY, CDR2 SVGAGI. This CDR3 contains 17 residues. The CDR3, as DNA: TGTGCCAGCAGTTACACCGAACGGACAGGGGACACCGGGGAGCTGTTTTTT. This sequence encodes CASSYTERTGDTGELFF.

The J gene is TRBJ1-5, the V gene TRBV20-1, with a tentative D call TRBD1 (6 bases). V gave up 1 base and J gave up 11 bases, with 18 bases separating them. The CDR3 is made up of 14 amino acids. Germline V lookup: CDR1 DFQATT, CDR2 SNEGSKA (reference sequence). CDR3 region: CSARGDKLIGAQHF. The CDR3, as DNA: TGCAGTGCTAGAGGGGACAAGCTTATTGGGGCCCAGCATTTT.

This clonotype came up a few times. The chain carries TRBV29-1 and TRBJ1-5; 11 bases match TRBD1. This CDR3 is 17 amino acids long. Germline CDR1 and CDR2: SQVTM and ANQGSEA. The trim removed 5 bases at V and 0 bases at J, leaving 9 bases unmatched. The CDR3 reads CSVLVDRGPDSNQPQHF. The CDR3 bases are TGCAGCGTTCTTGTGGACAGGGGGCCAGATAGCAATCAGCCCCAGCATTTT.

The CDR3 sequence is CATSRGSEGWETQYF. The DNA for the CDR3 is TGTGCCACCAGCAGAGGGTCAGAGGGGTGGGAGACCCAGTACTTC. The chain recombines TRBV15 with TRBJ2-5, with D perhaps TRBD1 or TRBD2 (5 bases each). CDR3 length: 15 amino acids. Germline V gives CDR1 LNHNV, CDR2 YYDKDF (reference sequence). Trimming left V 1 base short and J 5 bases short, with 14 bases between.

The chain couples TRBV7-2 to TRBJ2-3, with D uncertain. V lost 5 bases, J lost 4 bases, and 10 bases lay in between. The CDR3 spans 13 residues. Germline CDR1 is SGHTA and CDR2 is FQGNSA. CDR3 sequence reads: CASSPRRADTQYF. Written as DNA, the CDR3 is TGTGCCAGCAGCCCTCGGCGCGCAGATACGCAGTATTTT.

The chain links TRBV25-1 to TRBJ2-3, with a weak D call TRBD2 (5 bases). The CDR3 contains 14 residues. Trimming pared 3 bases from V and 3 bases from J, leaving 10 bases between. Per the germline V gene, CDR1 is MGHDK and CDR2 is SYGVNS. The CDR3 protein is CASSDLGGTDTQYF. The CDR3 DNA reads TGTGCCAGCAGTGACCTGGGCGGGACAGATACGCAGTATTTT.

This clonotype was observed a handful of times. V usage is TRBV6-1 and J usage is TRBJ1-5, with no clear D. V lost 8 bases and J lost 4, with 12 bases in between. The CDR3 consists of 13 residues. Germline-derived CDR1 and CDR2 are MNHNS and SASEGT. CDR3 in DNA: TGTGCCAGCGACAACCGGGAAAATCAGCCCCAGCATTTT. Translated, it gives CASDNRENQPQHF.

In DNA, the CDR3 is TGTGCCAGCAGTCCTCGGGACTATGGCTACACCTTC. Residues: CASSPRDYGYTF. The chain joins TRBV28 to TRBJ1-2; D gene ambiguous. This CDR3 contains 12 residues. CDR1 is MDHEN, CDR2 SYDVKM, per germline. The germline V and J ends were trimmed by 5 bases and 3 bases, with 7 bases remaining between them.

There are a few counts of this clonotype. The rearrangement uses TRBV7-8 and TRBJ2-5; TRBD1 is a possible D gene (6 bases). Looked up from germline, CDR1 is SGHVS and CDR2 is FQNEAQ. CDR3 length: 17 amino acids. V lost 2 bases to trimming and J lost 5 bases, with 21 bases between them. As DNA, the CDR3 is TGTGCCAGCAGCTTAAATAGGTTTAGGGGGAGCGGCGAGACCCAGTACTTC. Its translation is CASSLNRFRGSGETQYF.

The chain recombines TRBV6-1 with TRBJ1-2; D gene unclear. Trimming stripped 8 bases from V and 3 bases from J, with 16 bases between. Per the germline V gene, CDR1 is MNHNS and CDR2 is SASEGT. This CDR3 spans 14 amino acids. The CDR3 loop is CASSKRQEDYGYTF. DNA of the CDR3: TGTGCCAGCTCGAAACGGCAGGAAGACTATGGCTACACCTTC.

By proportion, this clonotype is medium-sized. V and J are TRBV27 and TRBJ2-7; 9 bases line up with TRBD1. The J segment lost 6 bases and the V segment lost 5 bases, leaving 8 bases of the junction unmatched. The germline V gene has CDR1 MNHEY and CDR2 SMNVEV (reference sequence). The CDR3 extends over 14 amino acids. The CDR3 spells CASSPLSDRGEQYF. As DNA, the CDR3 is TGTGCCAGCAGTCCCTTGTCGGACAGGGGCGAGCAGTACTTC.

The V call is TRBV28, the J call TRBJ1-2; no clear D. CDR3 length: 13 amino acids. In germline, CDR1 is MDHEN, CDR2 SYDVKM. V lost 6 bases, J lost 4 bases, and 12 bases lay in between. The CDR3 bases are TGTGCCAGCAGCCCCAGCCAAGTCTATGGCTACACCTTC. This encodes CASSPSQVYGYTF.

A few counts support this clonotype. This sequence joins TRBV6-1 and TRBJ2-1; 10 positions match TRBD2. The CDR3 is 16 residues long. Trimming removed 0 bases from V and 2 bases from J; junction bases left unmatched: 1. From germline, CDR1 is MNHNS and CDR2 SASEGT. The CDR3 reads CASSEALAGAYNEQFF. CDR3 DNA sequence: TGTGCCAGCAGTGAAGCCCTAGCGGGGGCCTACAATGAGCAGTTCTTC.

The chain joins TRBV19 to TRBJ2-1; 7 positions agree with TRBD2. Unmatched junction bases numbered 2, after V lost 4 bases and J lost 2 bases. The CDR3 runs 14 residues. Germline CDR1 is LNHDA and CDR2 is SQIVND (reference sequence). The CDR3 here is CASSSGLAYNEQFF. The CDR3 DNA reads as TGTGCCAGTAGTAGTGGACTAGCCTACAATGAGCAGTTCTTC.

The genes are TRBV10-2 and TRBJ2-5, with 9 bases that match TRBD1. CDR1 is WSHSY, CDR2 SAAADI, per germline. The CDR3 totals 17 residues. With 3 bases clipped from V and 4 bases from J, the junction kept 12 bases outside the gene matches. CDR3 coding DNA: TGCGCCAGCAGTGATCGCCTGGGGACAGGGATCCGAGAGACCCAGTACTTC. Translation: CASSDRLGTGIRETQYF.

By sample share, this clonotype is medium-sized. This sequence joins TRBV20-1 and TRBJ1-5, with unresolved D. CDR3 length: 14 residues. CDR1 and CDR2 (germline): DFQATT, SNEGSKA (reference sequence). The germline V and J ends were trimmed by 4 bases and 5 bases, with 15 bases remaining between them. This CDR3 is CSANPRHLDQPQHF. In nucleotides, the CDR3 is TGCAGTGCTAACCCCCGACACTTGGATCAGCCCCAGCATTTT.

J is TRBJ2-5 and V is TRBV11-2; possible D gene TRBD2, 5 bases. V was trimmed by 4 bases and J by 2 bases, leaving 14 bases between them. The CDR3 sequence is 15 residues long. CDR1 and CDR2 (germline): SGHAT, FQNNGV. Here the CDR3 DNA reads TGTGCCAGCAGCTACCGAGGTCAGCGGCAAGAGACCCAGTACTTC. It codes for CASSYRGQRQETQYF.

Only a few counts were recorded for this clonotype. The CDR3: CASRTSGTDTQYF. Here the CDR3 DNA reads TGTGCCAGTAGGACTAGCGGCACAGATACGCAGTATTTT. The chain joins TRBV19 to TRBJ2-3; TRBD2 agrees at 8 bases. CDR1 is LNHDA, CDR2 SQIVND, per germline (reference sequence). CDR3 length: 13 amino acids. The trim removed 6 bases at V and 1 base at J, leaving 0 bases unmatched.

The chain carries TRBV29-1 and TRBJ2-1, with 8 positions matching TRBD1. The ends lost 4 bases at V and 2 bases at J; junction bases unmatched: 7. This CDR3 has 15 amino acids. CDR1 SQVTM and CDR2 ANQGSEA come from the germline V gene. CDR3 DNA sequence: TGCAGCGTTGGGGCCCGGACAGGGACCTACAATGAGCAGTTCTTC. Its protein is CSVGARTGTYNEQFF.

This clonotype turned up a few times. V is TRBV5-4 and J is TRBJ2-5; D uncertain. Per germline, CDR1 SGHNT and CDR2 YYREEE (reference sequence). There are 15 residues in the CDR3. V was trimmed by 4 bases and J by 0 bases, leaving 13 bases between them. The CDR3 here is CASSPKAPYQETQYF. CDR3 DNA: TGTGCCAGCAGCCCCAAGGCCCCGTACCAAGAGACCCAGTACTTC.

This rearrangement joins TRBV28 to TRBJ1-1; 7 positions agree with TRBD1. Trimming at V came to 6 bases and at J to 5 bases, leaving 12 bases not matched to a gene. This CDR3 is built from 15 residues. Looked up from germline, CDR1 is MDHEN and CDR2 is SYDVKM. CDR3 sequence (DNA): TGTGCCAGCAGCTATCAGGGGGGTAGAGGGACTGAAGCTTTCTTT. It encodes CASSYQGGRGTEAFF.

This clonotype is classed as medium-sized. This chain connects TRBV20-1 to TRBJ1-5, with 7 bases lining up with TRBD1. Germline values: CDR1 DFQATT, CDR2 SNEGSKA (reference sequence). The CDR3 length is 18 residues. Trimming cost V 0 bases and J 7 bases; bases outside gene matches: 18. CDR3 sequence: CSARDILKERQGSQPQHF. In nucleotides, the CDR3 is TGCAGTGCTAGAGATATACTGAAAGAACGACAGGGAAGCCAGCCCCAGCATTTT.

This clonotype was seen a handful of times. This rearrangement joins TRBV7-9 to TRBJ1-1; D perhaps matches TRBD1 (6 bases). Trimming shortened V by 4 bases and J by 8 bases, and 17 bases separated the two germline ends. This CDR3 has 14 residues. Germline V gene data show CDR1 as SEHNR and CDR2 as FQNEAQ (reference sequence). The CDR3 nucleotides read TGTGCCAGCAGCTCCCCGGGGGCGGCGACCGAAGCTTTCTTT. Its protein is CASSSPGAATEAFF.

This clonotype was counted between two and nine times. The CDR3 sequence is CSARYLEERTGYNSPLHF. CDR3 in DNA: TGCAGTGCTAGATATCTTGAAGAAAGGACAGGCTATAATTCACCCCTCCACTTT. This rearrangement joins TRBV20-1 to TRBJ1-6; TRBD1 agrees at 7 bases. With V trimmed by 2 bases and J by 3 bases, 13 bases remained unmatched. The CDR3 spans 18 residues. Looked up from germline, CDR1 is DFQATT and CDR2 is SNEGSKA (reference sequence).

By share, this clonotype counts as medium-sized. CDR3 sequence reads: CSAAPGLVAKTQYF. The CDR3 DNA reads as TGCAGTGCCGCACCGGGACTAGTCGCAAAGACCCAGTACTTC. The chain links TRBV20-1 to TRBJ2-5; 8 positions match TRBD2. V was clipped by 6 bases and J by 6 bases; unmatched bases: 12. This CDR3 comprises 14 residues. Germline V lookup: CDR1 DFQATT, CDR2 SNEGSKA (reference sequence).

CDR3 in amino acids: CASSPTNGANVLTF. CDR3 in DNA: TGTGCCAGCAGCCCCACGAACGGGGCCAACGTCCTGACTTTC. The V call is TRBV7-2, the J call TRBJ2-6; D remains unclear. Trimming took off 5 bases at V and 4 bases at J, with 9 bases between the two ends. This CDR3 is built from 14 residues. Germline values: CDR1 SGHTA, CDR2 FQGNSA.